One T cell receptor beta chain is described in this entry. Antigen specificity is unknown. These data come from a study of shared clonotypes between healthy human individuals. Study results and caveats: The generation probabilities recorded for non-shared clonotypes fell below those of clonotypes shared by all four donors.

Genomic DNA belonging to each subset was distributed in equal measure over several immunoSEQ plates. Some clones are missing from TCRdb's copy, which holds only in-frame ones; the method was immunoSEQ multiplex PCR. The table lists around 940,000 clones, 76% of them singletons, with approximately 1.5% in the top ten. Germline V gene lookup returns CDR1 MNHEY and CDR2 SVGAGI. V gave up 3 bases and J gave up 7 bases, with 10 bases separating them. The CDR3 spans 14 residues. Sequencing was carried out using memory CD4+ T cells sorted from blood. Described subset: CD45RA-negative fraction. This sequence originates from a man younger than 35 in good health. This chain uses TRBV6-5 with TRBJ1-6, with D maybe TRBD1 (6 bases). The CDR3 coding sequence is TGTGCCAGCAGTTATCGGGACATGAATTCACCCCTCCACTTT. It specifies CASSYRDMNSPLHF.